This passage covers 24 T cell receptor beta chains from one sample sequenced in a study of blood T cell repertoires in COVID-19 (dated by TCRdb to 2020 to 2022). The method behind the library was the immunoSEQ multiplex PCR assay. The table was pulled from immuneACCESS by TCRdb, which kept in-frame rearrangements only. Such tables lose some clones; where checked, under half of the loss comes from unresolved V genes, and the rest has no known cause. A total of a few hundred thousand clones appear in this sample, more than 75% of them only once. Of the sample, 0.9% to 1.5% is held by the ten largest clones. Sequenced input: PBMCs or T cells enriched from blood (not recorded which). The source of these receptors is a woman between 18 and 29 years old who had recovered from COVID-19.

The chain recombines TRBV28 with TRBJ1-6, with TRBD1 identical over 7 bases. V lost 6 bases and J lost 9; bases outside the gene matches: 14. The CDR3 contains 16 residues. Germline CDR1 is MDHEN and CDR2 is SYDVKM. The CDR3 loop reads CASSEGGRGDFSPLHF. CDR3 DNA sequence: TGTGCCAGCAGCGAGGGGGGCAGGGGGGATTTTTCACCCCTCCACTTT. The full variable domain, in which reference TRBV28 and TRBJ1-6 provide the parts outside the CDR3, is DVKVTQSSRYLVKRTGEKVFLECVQDMDHENMFWYRQDPGLGLRLIYFSYDVKMKEKGDIPEGYSVSREKKERFSLILESASTNQTSMYLCASSEGGRGDFSPLHFGNGTRLTVT.

The rearrangement uses TRBV25-1 and TRBJ2-1; TRBD2 is a possible D gene (6 bases). From germline, CDR1 is MGHDK and CDR2 SYGVNS. The CDR3 runs 12 residues. Trimming stripped 7 bases from V and 7 bases from J, with 11 bases between. The CDR3 sequence: CASKLANNEQFF. The CDR3, as DNA: TGTGCCAGCAAACTAGCAAATAATGAGCAGTTCTTC.

The chain employs TRBV11-2 and TRBJ2-7; TRBD1 agrees at 8 bases. J gave up 4 bases and V 0 bases, and 5 bases lay outside the gene matches. There are 15 residues in the CDR3. From germline, CDR1 is SGHAT and CDR2 FQNNGV. The CDR3 DNA reads as TGTGCCAGCAGCTTAGAGAACAGGGGGTTTTACGAGCAGTACTTC. It yields the protein CASSLENRGFYEQYF. The full variable domain, its missing parts supplied by reference TRBV11-2 and TRBJ2-7, is EAGVAQSPRYKIIEKRQSVAFWCNPISGHATLYWYQQILGQGPKLLIQFQNNGVVDDSQLPKDRFSAERLKGVDSTLKIQPAKLEDSAVYLCASSLENRGFYEQYFGPGTRLTVT.

The rearrangement joins TRBV7-9 to TRBJ1-2; 7 nucleotides agree with TRBD1. Germline assignment: CDR1 SEHNR and CDR2 FQNEAQ (reference sequence). CDR3 length: 14 residues. The V and J ends lost 0 bases and 6 bases, in that order; junction bases with no gene match: 4. The CDR3 loop reads CASSLAPRGDGYTF. The CDR3 DNA sequence: TGTGCCAGCAGCTTAGCCCCCAGGGGGGATGGCTACACCTTC.

V is TRBV25-1 and J is TRBJ2-7; 7 bases align to TRBD1. The germline V gene has CDR1 MGHDK and CDR2 SYGVNS. With V trimmed by 8 bases and J by 5 bases, 9 bases remained unmatched. This CDR3 contains 13 residues. CDR3 in amino acids: CASGRSGGNEQYF. The CDR3 DNA is TGTGCCAGCGGACGTTCAGGGGGAAACGAGCAGTACTTC.

This clone appeared a few times. The rearrangement uses TRBV9 and TRBJ2-7; 9 bases fit TRBD1. The trim removed 4 bases at V and 4 bases at J, leaving 6 bases unmatched. Germline loops: CDR1 SGDLS, CDR2 YYNGEE. The length of the CDR3 is 14 residues. The CDR3 region has the DNA TGTGCCAGCAGCCCGGGACAGGGCCAATACGAGCAGTACTTC. It encodes CASSPGQGQYEQYF.

This clone was picked up one time. The chain recombines TRBV30 with TRBJ1-2, with 10 nucleotides matching TRBD1. Germline CDR1 and CDR2: GTSNPN and SVGIG (reference sequence). Trimming removed 6 bases from V and 3 bases from J; junction bases left unmatched: 4. This CDR3 contains 13 residues. The CDR3 DNA sequence: TGTGCCTGTCCCGGGACAGGGGACTATGGCTACACCTTC. Translation: CACPGTGDYGYTF.

For the CDR3, the DNA is TGTGCCAGCAGTTCCCTGCGGACAGGGTGGATCAATCAGCCCCAGCATTTT. As protein: CASSSLRTGWINQPQHF. The chain combines TRBV27 with TRBJ1-5; 8 bases match TRBD1. V was pared by 4 bases and J by 3 bases, with 11 bases of the junction left unmatched. Per germline, CDR1 MNHEY and CDR2 SMNVEV (reference sequence). There are 17 residues in the CDR3.

V gene TRBV6-4 combines with J gene TRBJ1-6, with TRBD1 matching over 7 bases. Germline loops: CDR1 MRHNA, CDR2 SNTAGT. After removal of 4 bases from V and 9 bases from J, the junction contained 3 bases not matched to a gene. CDR3 size: 13 residues. CDR3 in amino acids: CASSGTGGSPLHF. CDR3 sequence (DNA): TGTGCCAGCAGTGGGACAGGCGGTTCACCCCTCCACTTT.

V is TRBV5-1 and J is TRBJ2-2, with TRBD2 matching over 8 bases. The junction had 3 bases not matched to a gene; V was cut back by 0 bases and J by 5 bases. The CDR3 is 15 residues long. Germline CDR1 SGHRS, CDR2 YFSETQ. DNA of the CDR3: TGCGCCAGCAGCTTGGCGGCTAGCGGGACCGGGGAGCTGTTTTTT. Encoded protein: CASSLAASGTGELFF.

The sample holds one count of this clone. The chain combines TRBV12-3 or TRBV12-4 with TRBJ1-2, with D possibly matching TRBD1 (6 bases). V lost 2 bases and J 5 bases, leaving 9 bases between the germline ends. CDR3 size: 13 residues. For the CDR3, the DNA is TGTGCCAGCAGTTTAAGTAGGGGGTATGGCTACACCTTC. This gives the protein CASSLSRGYGYTF.

The chain is built from TRBV2 and TRBJ1-5, with D uncertain. Germline-derived CDR1 and CDR2 are SNHLY and FYNNEI. The V end lost 4 bases, the J end lost 11 bases, and 15 bases lay between the germline ends. The CDR3 length is 13 residues. The CDR3 is CASSATALGAQHF. CDR3 nucleotides: TGTGCCAGCAGTGCTACAGCCCTGGGAGCCCAGCATTTT. Variable domain in full (rest from reference TRBV2 and TRBJ1-5): EPEVTQTPSHQVTQMGQEVILRCVPISNHLYFYWYRQILGQKVEFLVSFYNNEISEKSEIFDDQFSVERPDGSNFTLKIRSTKLEDSAMYFCASSATALGAQHFGDGTRLSIL.

This rearrangement joins TRBV18 to TRBJ1-5, with a tentative D call TRBD1 (5 bases). The V end lost 5 bases, the J end lost 4 bases, and 12 bases lay between the germline ends. In germline, CDR1 is KGHSH, CDR2 LQKENI. The length of the CDR3 is 14 residues. The CDR3 loop is CASSSVGGNQPQHF. The CDR3 DNA sequence: TGTGCCAGCTCATCGGTGGGGGGGAATCAGCCCCAGCATTTT. The full variable domain, rest sourced from reference TRBV18 and TRBJ1-5, is NAGVMQNPRHLVRRRGQEARLRCSPMKGHSHVYWYRQLPEEGLKFMVYLQKENIIDESGMPKERFSAEFPKEGPSILRIQQVVRGDSAAYFCASSSVGGNQPQHFGDGTRLSIL.

The chain carries TRBV2 and TRBJ1-2; maybe TRBD1 (6 bases). Per the germline V gene, CDR1 is SNHLY and CDR2 is FYNNEI. V lost 6 bases to trimming and J lost 2 bases, with 10 bases between them. This CDR3 contains 13 residues. The DNA for the CDR3 is TGTGCCAGCAGCGGGGACAAGAACTATGGCTACACCTTC. It translates to CASSGDKNYGYTF.

The genes are TRBV6-5 and TRBJ1-2; D is ambiguous. This CDR3 contains 11 residues. In germline, CDR1 is MNHEY, CDR2 SVGAGI. V lost 6 bases and J lost 8, with 10 bases in between. For the CDR3, the DNA is TGTGCCAGCAGCGGGGTTGGGGGCTACACCTTC. It encodes CASSGVGGYTF.

The chain is built from TRBV5-4 and TRBJ1-2; possibly TRBD1 for D (6 bases). V lost 0 bases, J lost 4 bases, and 10 bases lay in between. The CDR3 has 14 residues. CDR1 is SGHNT and CDR2 is YYREEE in the germline V gene (reference sequence). The CDR3 DNA sequence: TGTGCCAGCAGCTTGGCCGGGACACTCTATGGCTACACCTTC. Residues: CASSLAGTLYGYTF.

This clone was seen only a few times. The rearrangement uses TRBV6-2 or TRBV6-3 and TRBJ1-2; unclear D gene. Germline loops: CDR1 MNHEY, CDR2 SVGEGT. This CDR3 has 15 amino acids. V was shortened by 2 bases and J by 2 bases, with 12 bases between the two germline ends. CDR3: CASSYRGRVNYGYTF. The CDR3 DNA sequence: TGTGCCAGCAGTTACCGCGGCAGAGTAAACTATGGCTACACCTTC.

The chain carries TRBV7-8 and TRBJ1-2; a possible D gene is TRBD1 (6 bases). This CDR3 comprises 18 residues. The V gene's germline CDR1 is SGHVS and CDR2 FQNEAQ. Trimming pared 0 bases from V and 0 bases from J, leaving 17 bases between. CDR3 loop: CASSLAFTGGGANYGYTF. The CDR3 DNA is TGTGCCAGCAGCTTAGCGTTCACGGGAGGGGGGGCTAACTATGGCTACACCTTC. Variable domain in full (rest from reference TRBV7-8 and TRBJ1-2): GAGVSQSPRYKVAKRGQDVALRCDPISGHVSLFWYQQALGQGPEFLTYFQNEAQLDKSGLPSDRFFAERPEGSVSTLKIQRTQQEDSAVYLCASSLAFTGGGANYGYTFGSGTRLTVV.

This clone was counted a single time. V usage is TRBV5-4 and J usage is TRBJ1-6; maybe TRBD1 (6 bases). The CDR3 is 16 residues long. V was cut by 4 bases and J by 8 bases, with 19 bases left in between. Germline V gives CDR1 SGHNT, CDR2 YYREEE (reference sequence). DNA for the CDR3: TGTGCCAGCAGCGAGCTTATTGGGGGCGCGTATTCACCCCTCCACTTT. Translated: CASSELIGGAYSPLHF.

The chain joins TRBV3-1 (or the pseudogene TRBV3-2) to TRBJ1-6, with D maybe TRBD1 (5 bases). Germline values: CDR1 LGHDT, CDR2 YNNKEL (reference sequence). The CDR3 is 12 amino acids. V lost 2 bases to trimming and J lost 11 bases, with 7 bases between them. The CDR3 sequence: CASSQTRAPLHF. In DNA, the CDR3 is TGTGCCAGCAGCCAAACCAGGGCACCCCTCCACTTT.

This chain connects TRBV21-1 to TRBJ2-7; the listed D gene, TRBD1, was not tested against the DNA. TRBV21-1 is described as a pseudogene. There are 14 residues in the CDR3. As DNA, the CDR3 is TGTGCCAGCAGCAAAGCGAACAGGACCTACGAGCAGTACTTC. Amino acid sequence: CASSKANRTYEQYF.

The chain recombines TRBV4-3 with TRBJ1-5; 10 bases line up with TRBD1. V gave up 3 bases and J gave up 7 bases; unmatched junction bases: 6. Germline-derived CDR1 and CDR2 are LGHNA and YSLEER. The CDR3 covers 15 residues. The DNA for the CDR3 is TGCGCCAGCAGCCAGGGGACAGGGGCCGGGCAGCCCCAGCATTTT. Encoded protein: CASSQGTGAGQPQHF.

The chain has TRBV5-5 and TRBJ2-7, with 9 bases lining up with TRBD1. The CDR3 runs to 16 residues. V gave up 4 bases and J gave up 1 base; unmatched junction bases: 9. Germline CDR1 reads SGHKS; CDR2 reads YYEKEE (reference sequence). As DNA, the CDR3 is TGTGCCAGCAGCCTTGGAGGGGGGACAGGGTCCTACGAGCAGTACTTC. It yields the protein CASSLGGGTGSYEQYF.

This sequence joins TRBV5-4 and TRBJ2-7, with TRBD2 identical over 7 bases. This CDR3 has 14 residues. After removal of 1 base from V and 3 bases from J, the junction contained 4 bases not matched to a gene. The germline V gene has CDR1 SGHNT and CDR2 YYREEE (reference sequence). CDR3 sequence (DNA): TGTGCCAGCAGCTTGTGGGGGGGGGACTACGAGCAGTACTTC. Translated, it gives CASSLWGGDYEQYF.